The present T cell receptor beta chain was sequenced within a study of shared clonotypes between healthy human individuals. Findings of the study overall: Relative to their counterparts shared across all four donors, non-shared clonotypes exhibited diminished generation probabilities. Memory subsets generally showed smaller estimated richness than naive subsets did. In the sorted subsets, rarefaction showed sequencing was incomplete despite large depth.

Splitting of CD4+ cells produced CD45RA+ naive and CD45RA-negative memory subsets. As for this clone: Its antigen is not known.

J lost 9 bases, V lost 6 bases, and 11 bases had no gene match. CDR1 and CDR2 from the germline V gene are MDHEN and SYDVKM. This CDR3 spans 15 amino acids. TCRdb keeps only in-frame clones here, not all; method: immunoSEQ multiplex PCR. The profile shows about 1.5 million clones, 98% of them singletons. This rearrangement joins TRBV28 to TRBJ2-1; 10 bases are a match to TRBD2. The receptor was derived from a man under 40 in good health. The sample was naive CD4+ T cells sorted from blood. Subset noted: CD45RA+ positively selected. The CDR3 nucleotides are TGTGCCAGCAGCCCGGGACTAGCGTTAAGACCTGAGCAGTTCTTC. This encodes CASSPGLALRPEQFF.